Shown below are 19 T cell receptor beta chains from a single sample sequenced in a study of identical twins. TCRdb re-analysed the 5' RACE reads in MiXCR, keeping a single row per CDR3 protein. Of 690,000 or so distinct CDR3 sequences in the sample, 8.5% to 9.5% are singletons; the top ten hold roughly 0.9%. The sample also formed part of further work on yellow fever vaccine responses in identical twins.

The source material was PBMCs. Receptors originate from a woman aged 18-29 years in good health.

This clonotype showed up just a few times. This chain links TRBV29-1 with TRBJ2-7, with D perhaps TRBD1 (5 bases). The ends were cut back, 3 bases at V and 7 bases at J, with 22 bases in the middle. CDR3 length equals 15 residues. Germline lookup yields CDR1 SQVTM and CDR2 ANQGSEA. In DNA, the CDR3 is TGCAGCGTTGACATAGGGCAGGGTATACAGGTTGAGCAGTACTTC. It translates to CSVDIGQGIQVEQYF.

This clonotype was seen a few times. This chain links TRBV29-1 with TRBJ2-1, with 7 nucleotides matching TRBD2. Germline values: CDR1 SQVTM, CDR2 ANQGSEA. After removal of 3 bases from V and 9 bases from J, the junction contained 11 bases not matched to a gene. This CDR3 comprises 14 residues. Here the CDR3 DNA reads TGCAGCGTTGAGGGGGACTACAAGGGGCGTGAGCAGTTCTTC. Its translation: CSVEGDYKGREQFF.

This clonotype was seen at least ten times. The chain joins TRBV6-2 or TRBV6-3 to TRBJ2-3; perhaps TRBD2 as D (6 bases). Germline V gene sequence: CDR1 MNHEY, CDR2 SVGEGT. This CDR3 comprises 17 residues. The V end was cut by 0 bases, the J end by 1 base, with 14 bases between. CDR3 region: CASSYSMWTGGTDTQYF. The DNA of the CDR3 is TGTGCCAGCAGTTACTCGATGTGGACGGGGGGCACAGATACGCAGTATTTT.

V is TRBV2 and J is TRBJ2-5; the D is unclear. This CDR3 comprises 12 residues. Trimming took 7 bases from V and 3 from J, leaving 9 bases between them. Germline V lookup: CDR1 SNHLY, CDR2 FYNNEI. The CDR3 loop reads CASTGLEETQYF. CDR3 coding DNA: TGTGCCAGCACCGGATTAGAAGAGACCCAGTACTTC.

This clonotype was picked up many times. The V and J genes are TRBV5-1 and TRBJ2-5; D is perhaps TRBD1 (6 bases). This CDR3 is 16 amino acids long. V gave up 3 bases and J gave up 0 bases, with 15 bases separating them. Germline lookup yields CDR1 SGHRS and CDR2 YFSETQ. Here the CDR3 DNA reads TGCGCCAGCAGCTCAAAGGTTCGACAGGACCAAGAGACCCAGTACTTC. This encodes CASSSKVRQDQETQYF.

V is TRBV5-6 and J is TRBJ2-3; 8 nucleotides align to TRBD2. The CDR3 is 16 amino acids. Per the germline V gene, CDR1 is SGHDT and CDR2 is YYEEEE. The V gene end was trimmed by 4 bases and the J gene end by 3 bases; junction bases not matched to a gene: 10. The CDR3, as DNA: TGTGCCAGCAGCCGTAATAGCGGGGCGCAAACAGATACGCAGTATTTT. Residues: CASSRNSGAQTDTQYF.

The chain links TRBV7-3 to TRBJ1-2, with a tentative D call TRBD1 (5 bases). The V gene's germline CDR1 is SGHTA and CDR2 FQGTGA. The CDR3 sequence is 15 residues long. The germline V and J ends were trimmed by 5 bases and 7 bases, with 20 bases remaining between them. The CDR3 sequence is CASSGPRGALSGYTF. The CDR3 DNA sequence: TGTGCCAGCAGCGGCCCGCGGGGCGCGCTCTCTGGCTACACCTTC.

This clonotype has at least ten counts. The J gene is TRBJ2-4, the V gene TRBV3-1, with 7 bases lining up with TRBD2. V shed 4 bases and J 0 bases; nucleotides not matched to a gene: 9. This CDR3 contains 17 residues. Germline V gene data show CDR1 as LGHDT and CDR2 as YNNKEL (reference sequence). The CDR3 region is CASSLNPSGLAKNIQYF. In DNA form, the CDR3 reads TGTGCCAGCAGCCTGAATCCTAGCGGATTAGCCAAAAACATTCAGTACTTC.

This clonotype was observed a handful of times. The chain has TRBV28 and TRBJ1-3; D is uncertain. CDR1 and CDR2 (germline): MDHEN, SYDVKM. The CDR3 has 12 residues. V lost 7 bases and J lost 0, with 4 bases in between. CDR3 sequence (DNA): TGTGCCAGCATCAACTCTGGAAACACCATATATTTT. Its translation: CASINSGNTIYF.

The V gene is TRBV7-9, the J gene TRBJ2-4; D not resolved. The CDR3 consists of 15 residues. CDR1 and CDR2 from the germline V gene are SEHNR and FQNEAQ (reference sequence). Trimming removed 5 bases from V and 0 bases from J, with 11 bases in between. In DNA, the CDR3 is TGTGCCAGCAGCGCCTATCAGGAAGCCAAAAACATTCAGTACTTC. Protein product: CASSAYQEAKNIQYF.

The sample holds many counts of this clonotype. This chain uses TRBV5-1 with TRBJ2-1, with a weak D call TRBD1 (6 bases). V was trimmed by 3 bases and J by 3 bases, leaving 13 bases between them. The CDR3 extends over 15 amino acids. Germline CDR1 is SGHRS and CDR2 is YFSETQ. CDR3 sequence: CASSSGQSDYNEQFF. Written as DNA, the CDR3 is TGCGCCAGCAGCTCAGGACAGAGTGACTACAATGAGCAGTTCTTC.

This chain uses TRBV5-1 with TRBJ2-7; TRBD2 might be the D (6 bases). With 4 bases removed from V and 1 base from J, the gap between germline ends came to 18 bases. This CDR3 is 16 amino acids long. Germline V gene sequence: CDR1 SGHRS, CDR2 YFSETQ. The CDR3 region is CASSLDVGSPSYEQYF. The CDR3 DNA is TGCGCCAGCAGCCTGGACGTCGGGAGTCCATCCTACGAGCAGTACTTC.

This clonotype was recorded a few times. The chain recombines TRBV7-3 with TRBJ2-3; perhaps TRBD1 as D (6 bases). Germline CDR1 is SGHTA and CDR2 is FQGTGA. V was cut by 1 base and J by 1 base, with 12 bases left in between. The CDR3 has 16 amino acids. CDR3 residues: CASSLIPGAGTDTQYF. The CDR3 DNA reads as TGTGCCAGCAGCTTAATTCCAGGGGCCGGCACAGATACGCAGTATTTT.

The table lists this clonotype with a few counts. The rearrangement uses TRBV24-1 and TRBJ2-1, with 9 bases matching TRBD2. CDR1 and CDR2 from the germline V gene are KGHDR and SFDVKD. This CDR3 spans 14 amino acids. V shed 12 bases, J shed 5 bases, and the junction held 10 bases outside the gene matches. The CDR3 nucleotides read TGTGCCGCTTCCCGAGCGGGGGGAGACAATGAGCAGTTCTTC. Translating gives CAASRAGGDNEQFF.

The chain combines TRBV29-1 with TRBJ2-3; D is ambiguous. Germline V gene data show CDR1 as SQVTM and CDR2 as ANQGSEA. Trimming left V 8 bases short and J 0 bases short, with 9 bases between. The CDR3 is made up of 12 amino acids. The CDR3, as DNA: TGCAGCTATAGATCTAGCACAGATACGCAGTATTTT. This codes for CSYRSSTDTQYF.

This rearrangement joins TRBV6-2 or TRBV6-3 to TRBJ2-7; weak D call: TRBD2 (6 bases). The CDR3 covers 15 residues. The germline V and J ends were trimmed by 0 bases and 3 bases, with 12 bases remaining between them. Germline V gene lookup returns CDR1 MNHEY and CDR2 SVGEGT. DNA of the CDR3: TGTGCCAGCAGTTACTCGGGCGTTAGCGGCTACGAGCAGTACTTC. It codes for CASSYSGVSGYEQYF.

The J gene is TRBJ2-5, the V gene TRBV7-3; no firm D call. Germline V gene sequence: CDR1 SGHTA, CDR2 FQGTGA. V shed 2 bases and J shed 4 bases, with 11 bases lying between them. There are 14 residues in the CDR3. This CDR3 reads CASSLVGSVETQYF. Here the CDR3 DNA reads TGTGCCAGCAGCTTAGTTGGATCCGTAGAGACCCAGTACTTC.

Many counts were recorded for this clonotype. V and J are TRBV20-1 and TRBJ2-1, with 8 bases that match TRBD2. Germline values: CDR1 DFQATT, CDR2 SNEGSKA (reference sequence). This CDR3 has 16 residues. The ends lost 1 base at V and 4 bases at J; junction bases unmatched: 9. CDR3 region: CSARGTGTSRYNEQFF. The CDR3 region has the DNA TGCAGTGCTAGAGGGACCGGGACTAGTCGATACAATGAGCAGTTCTTC.

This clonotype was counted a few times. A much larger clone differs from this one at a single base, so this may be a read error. The CDR3 sequence is CASSVATDTQYF. Here the CDR3 DNA reads TGTGCCAGCAGCGTAGCTACAGATACGCAGTATTTT. The rearrangement links TRBV9 to TRBJ2-3, with no clear D. V lost 0 bases to trimming and J lost 3 bases, with 2 bases between them. The CDR3 has 12 residues. The V gene's germline CDR1 is SGDLS and CDR2 YYNGEE.